This T cell receptor (beta chain) was captured by sequencing in a study of CD8 T cells in Susac syndrome. CD8+ and CD4+ T cells circulating in blood were sequenced for TCR beta. This clonotype was detected only once. A quantity of about 0.5 to 1 ug RNA underwent reverse transcription using random hexamers. Via MiXCR, TCRdb re-called the immunoSEQ multiplex PCR reads, giving one row per CDR3 protein. The table lists approximately 230,000 distinct CDR3 sequences, around 95% of them singletons, with 0.06% to 0.08% in the top ten. This CDR3 is 13 amino acids long. Trimming took 5 bases from V and 1 from J, leaving 10 bases between them. Germline V gene lookup returns CDR1 DFQATT and CDR2 SNEGSKA (reference sequence).

This clonotype originated in a human donor with multiple sclerosis. This chain joins TRBV20-1 and TRBJ2-3; D gene uncertain. Sequencing was carried out using CD4+ T cells from PBMCs. Here the CDR3 DNA reads TGCAGTGCTCTGCTGCAGGGCACAGATACGCAGTATTTT. Translated: CSALLQGTDTQYF.